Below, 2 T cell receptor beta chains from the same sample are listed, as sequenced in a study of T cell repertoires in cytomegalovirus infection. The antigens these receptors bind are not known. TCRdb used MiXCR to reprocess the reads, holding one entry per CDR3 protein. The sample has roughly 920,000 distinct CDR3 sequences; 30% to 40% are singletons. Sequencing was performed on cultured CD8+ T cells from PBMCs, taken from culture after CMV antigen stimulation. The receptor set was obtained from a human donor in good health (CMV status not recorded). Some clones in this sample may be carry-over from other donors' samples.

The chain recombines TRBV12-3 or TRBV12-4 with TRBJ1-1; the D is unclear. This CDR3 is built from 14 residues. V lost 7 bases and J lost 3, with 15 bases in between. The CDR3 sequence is CASTLGMGYTEAFF. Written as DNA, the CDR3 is TGTGCCAGCACCCTAGGGATGGGGTACACTGAAGCTTTCTTT.

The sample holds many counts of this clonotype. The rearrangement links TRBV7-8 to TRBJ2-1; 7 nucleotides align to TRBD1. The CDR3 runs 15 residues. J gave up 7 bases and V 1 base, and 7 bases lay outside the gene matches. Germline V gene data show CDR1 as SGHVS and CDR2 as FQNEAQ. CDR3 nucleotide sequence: TGTGCCAGCAGCTTAGAACAGGGGATAATTAATGAGCAGTTCTTC. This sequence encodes CASSLEQGIINEQFF.